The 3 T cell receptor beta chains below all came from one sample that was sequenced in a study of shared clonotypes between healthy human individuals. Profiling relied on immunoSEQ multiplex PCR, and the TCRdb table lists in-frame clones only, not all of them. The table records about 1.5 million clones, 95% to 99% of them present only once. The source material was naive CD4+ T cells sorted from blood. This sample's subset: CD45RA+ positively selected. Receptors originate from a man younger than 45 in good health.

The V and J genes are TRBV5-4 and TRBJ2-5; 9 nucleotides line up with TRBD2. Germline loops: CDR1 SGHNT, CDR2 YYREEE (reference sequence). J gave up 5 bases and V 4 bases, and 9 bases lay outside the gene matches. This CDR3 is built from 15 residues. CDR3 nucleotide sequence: TGTGCCAGCAGCAATGGTCCCAGCGGGAGGGAGACCCAGTACTTC. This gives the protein CASSNGPSGRETQYF.

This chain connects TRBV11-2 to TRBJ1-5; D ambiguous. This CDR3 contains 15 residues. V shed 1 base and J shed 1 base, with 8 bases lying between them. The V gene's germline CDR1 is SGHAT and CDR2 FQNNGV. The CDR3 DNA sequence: TGTGCCAGCAGCTTAGTCCGGGGAAGCAATCAGCCCCAGCATTTT. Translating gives CASSLVRGSNQPQHF.

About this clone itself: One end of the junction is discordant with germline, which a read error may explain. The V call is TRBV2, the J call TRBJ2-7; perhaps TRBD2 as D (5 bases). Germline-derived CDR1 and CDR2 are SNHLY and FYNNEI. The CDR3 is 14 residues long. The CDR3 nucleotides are TGTTCCAGCACCGAGGGCCCCTTGGCCGCGAGGACGTACTTC. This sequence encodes CSSTEGPLAARTYF.